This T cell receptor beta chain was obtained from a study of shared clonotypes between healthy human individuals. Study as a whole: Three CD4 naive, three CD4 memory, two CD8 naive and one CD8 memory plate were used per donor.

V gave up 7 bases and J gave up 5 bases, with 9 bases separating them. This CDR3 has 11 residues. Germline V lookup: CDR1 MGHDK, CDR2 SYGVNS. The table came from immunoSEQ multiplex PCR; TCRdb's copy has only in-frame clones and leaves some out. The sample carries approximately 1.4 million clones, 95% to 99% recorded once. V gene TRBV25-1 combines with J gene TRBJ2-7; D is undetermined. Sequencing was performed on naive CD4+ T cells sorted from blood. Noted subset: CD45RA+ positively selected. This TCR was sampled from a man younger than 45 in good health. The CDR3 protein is CASKLWDEQYF. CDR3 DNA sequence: TGTGCCAGCAAACTATGGGACGAGCAGTACTTC.